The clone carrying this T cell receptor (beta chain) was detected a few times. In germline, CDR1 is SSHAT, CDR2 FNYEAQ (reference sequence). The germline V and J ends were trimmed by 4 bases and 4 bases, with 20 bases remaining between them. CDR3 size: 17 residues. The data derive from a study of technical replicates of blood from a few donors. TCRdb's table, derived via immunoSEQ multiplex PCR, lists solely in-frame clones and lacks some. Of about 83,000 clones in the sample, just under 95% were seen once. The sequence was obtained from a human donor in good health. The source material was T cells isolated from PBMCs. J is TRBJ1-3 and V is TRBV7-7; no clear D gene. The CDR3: CASSSLPPYSTGNTIYF. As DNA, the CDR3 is TGTGCCAGCAGCTCTCTTCCCCCCTATTCCACCGGAAACACCATATATTTT.